The 8 T cell receptor beta chains below were found in one sample sequenced in a study of T cell responses to AZD1222 COVID-19 vaccine. This table comes from immunoSEQ multiplex PCR, and its TCRdb copy is limited to in-frame clones, with some not included. The repertoire holds roughly 100,000 clones, with almost 90% as singletons. The specimen comprised peripheral blood, sampled on day 0 of AZD1222 vaccination. The source is an adult in good health.

The V call is TRBV12-3 or TRBV12-4, the J call TRBJ2-1, with D maybe TRBD2 (5 bases). The length of the CDR3 is 11 residues. V lost 3 bases and J 9 bases, leaving 6 bases between the germline ends. CDR3 in amino acids: CASSFGIEQFF. The CDR3 DNA is TGTGCCAGCAGTTTCGGGATTGAGCAGTTCTTC.

This chain links TRBV6-5 with TRBJ1-1, with unresolved D. V lost 4 bases and J lost 0, with 12 bases in between. Germline lookup yields CDR1 MNHEY and CDR2 SVGAGI. The CDR3 loop spans 15 amino acids. CDR3 in amino acids: CASSFSRTVNTEAFF. CDR3 nucleotides: TGTGCCAGCAGTTTCTCTAGGACGGTGAACACTGAAGCTTTCTTT.

This clone occurred once. This chain uses TRBV7-3 with TRBJ1-1; D perhaps matches TRBD1 (5 bases). V was trimmed by 8 bases and J by 1 base, leaving 14 bases between them. The CDR3 extends over 14 amino acids. Germline CDR1 reads SGHTA; CDR2 reads FQGTGA. CDR3 sequence (DNA): TGTGCCAGCTCCCCGGGACGGTCGAACACTGAAGCTTTCTTT. Amino acids: CASSPGRSNTEAFF.

The V and J genes are TRBV14 and TRBJ2-7; D call uncertain. This CDR3 has 13 residues. Germline V gives CDR1 SGHDN, CDR2 FVKESK. Trimming shortened V by 9 bases and J by 2 bases, and 14 bases separated the two germline ends. CDR3 sequence reads: CASRATTTYEQYF. CDR3 bases: TGTGCCAGTCGAGCAACAACAACCTACGAGCAGTACTTC.

The genes are TRBV5-4 and TRBJ2-7, with 7 nucleotides matching TRBD2. CDR3 length: 14 residues. The V segment lost 4 bases and the J segment 2 bases; nucleotides outside the gene matches: 6. CDR1 SGHNT and CDR2 YYREEE come from the germline V gene (reference sequence). The CDR3 nucleotides read TGTGCCAGCAGCGTCCCGGGGGGTCCCTACGAGCAGTACTTC. It translates to CASSVPGGPYEQYF. Variable domain in full (rest from reference TRBV5-4 and TRBJ2-7): ETGVTQSPTHLIKTRGQQVTLRCSSQSGHNTVSWYQQALGQGPQFIFQYYREEENGRGNFPPRFSGLQFPNYSSELNVNALELDDSALYLCASSVPGGPYEQYFGPGTRLTVT.

CDR3 region: CASSEGTSGMTDTQYF. DNA of the CDR3: TGCGCCAGCAGCGAGGGGACTAGCGGGATGACAGATACGCAGTATTTT. V gene TRBV5-1 combines with J gene TRBJ2-3; 13 nucleotides agree with TRBD2. Germline lookup yields CDR1 SGHRS and CDR2 YFSETQ. The CDR3 runs 16 residues. With 4 bases clipped from V and 3 bases from J, the junction kept 5 bases outside the gene matches.

The V call is TRBV27, the J call TRBJ1-1; no clear D gene. The CDR3 contains 13 residues. The germline CDR1 and CDR2 sequences are MNHEY and SMNVEV (reference sequence). V lost 3 bases and J 4 bases, leaving 9 bases between the germline ends. The CDR3 DNA sequence: TGTGCCAGCAGTTTGTACAAGGGCACTGAAGCTTTCTTT. This encodes CASSLYKGTEAFF.

The CDR3 coding sequence is TGTGCCAGCAGTTGGGACAGCCAAGAGACCCAGTACTTC. It encodes CASSWDSQETQYF. The chain has TRBV6-5 and TRBJ2-5; 7 bases map to TRBD1. Germline assignment: CDR1 MNHEY and CDR2 SVGAGI. The CDR3 length is 13 residues. Trimming cost V 4 bases and J 1 base; bases outside gene matches: 0.